Detailed here is one T cell receptor beta chain. This specimen belongs to a study of cytomegalovirus exposure and HLA in healthy donors. Primers for the PCR totalled 60 Vbeta and 13 Jbeta. The data were produced by immunoSEQ multiplex PCR, yet TCRdb's version contains in-frame clones alone and is incomplete. This table lists about 200,000 clones. This CDR3 has 14 amino acids. V dropped 1 base and J dropped 9 bases, with 13 bases sitting between them. Germline V gene data show CDR1 as MNHNS and CDR2 as SASEGT. The sequence was obtained from a young woman in good health and CMV-seropositive. The material sequenced was PBMCs. The chain carries TRBV6-1 and TRBJ1-3; D unclear. In DNA, the CDR3 is TGTGCCAGCAGTGAAGAAAGGCTCTCAGGCACCATATATTTT. It specifies CASSEERLSGTIYF.